This T cell receptor (beta chain) was obtained from a study of cytotoxic CD8 clonotypes in ibrutinib-treated CLL. Overall study: Response samples were drawn at a median of about 13 months of treatment, range 6 to 36.

Trimming cost V 6 bases and J 1 base; bases outside gene matches: 6. This CDR3 is 15 amino acids long. Germline CDR1 is MDHEN and CDR2 is SYDVKM. Libraries were prepared by immunoSEQ multiplex PCR; TCRdb keeps only in-frame clonotypes and omits some of them. The data show over 40,000 clones, over 65% seen once. This clone appeared a single time. The chain recombines TRBV28 with TRBJ2-4; TRBD1 matches 7 bases. This receptor was taken from a human donor with chronic lymphocytic leukemia. The sequencing used PBMCs, collected after 24 months of ibrutinib treatment. The CDR3 nucleotides are TGTGCCAGCAGATCAACAGGGGAGGCCAAAAACATTCAGTACTTC. Translating gives CASRSTGEAKNIQYF.